The rows below give T cell receptor beta chains drawn from one sample of a study of beta chain bispecific antibodies for T cell cancers. TCRdb redid the calling of the 5' RACE reads with MiXCR, one entry per CDR3 protein. The profile shows just over 20,000 distinct CDR3 sequences, roughly 3% of them singletons. Their specific antigens are unknown. The sequencing input was healthy donor T cells cultured with leukemia cells. Source of these receptors: a human donor in good health. Some clones in this sample may be carry-over from other donors' samples. Each CDR3 is given with its conserved first and last residue. D genes are given only for firm matches. The size entry is marked missing in some rows and otherwise reads once, few, many or a size class.

j_call: TRBJ2-2
clone_size: few
v_call: TRBV19
d_call: TRBD1
cdr3_length: 16
cdr3_aa: CASSMVAGGPTGELFF

j_call: TRBJ2-7
clone_size: few
v_call: TRBV20-1
d_call: -
cdr3_length: 13
cdr3_aa: CSARVRGSYEQYF

j_call: TRBJ1-1
clone_size: many
v_call: TRBV6-5
d_call: -
cdr3_length: 13
cdr3_aa: CASSSGMNTEAFF

j_call: TRBJ1-1
clone_size: many
v_call: TRBV10-3
d_call: -
cdr3_length: 13
cdr3_aa: CAITRGGDTEAFF

j_call: TRBJ2-5
clone_size: -
v_call: TRBV7-9
d_call: -
cdr3_length: 13
cdr3_aa: CASRKESQETQYF

j_call: TRBJ2-1
clone_size: many
v_call: TRBV12-3/TRBV12-4
d_call: -
cdr3_length: 14
cdr3_aa: CASSFIVSYNEQFF

j_call: TRBJ1-2
clone_size: many
v_call: TRBV20-1
d_call: -
cdr3_length: 12
cdr3_aa: CSASGWQGGYTF

j_call: TRBJ2-7
clone_size: many
v_call: TRBV12-3/TRBV12-4
d_call: -
cdr3_length: 15
cdr3_aa: CASSKTAEGYYEQYF

j_call: TRBJ2-7
clone_size: many
v_call: TRBV6-1
d_call: -
cdr3_length: 13
cdr3_aa: CASSEVDNYEQYF

j_call: TRBJ2-1
clone_size: -
v_call: TRBV5-6
d_call: -
cdr3_length: 16
cdr3_aa: CASSLSVARGYNEQFF

j_call: TRBJ2-3
clone_size: medium-sized
v_call: TRBV7-6
d_call: TRBD2
cdr3_length: 20
cdr3_aa: CASSSESYEAGGTWTDTQYF

j_call: TRBJ2-5
clone_size: many
v_call: TRBV7-9
d_call: TRBD1
cdr3_length: 14
cdr3_aa: CASSPTGGEETQYF

j_call: TRBJ1-5
clone_size: many
v_call: TRBV5-6
d_call: -
cdr3_length: 15
cdr3_aa: CASSLWEGVNQPQHF

j_call: TRBJ2-7
clone_size: -
v_call: TRBV5-5
d_call: TRBD1
cdr3_length: 15
cdr3_aa: CASSLDTGVTYEQYF

j_call: TRBJ1-2
clone_size: many
v_call: TRBV27
d_call: -
cdr3_length: 16
cdr3_aa: CASSLSNRATLYGYTF

j_call: TRBJ1-1
clone_size: few
v_call: TRBV13
d_call: -
cdr3_length: 13
cdr3_aa: CASSLGLGGGTFF

j_call: TRBJ1-1
clone_size: many
v_call: TRBV7-9
d_call: -
cdr3_length: 13
cdr3_aa: CASSPPGTTEAFF

j_call: TRBJ1-1
clone_size: many
v_call: TRBV2
d_call: TRBD1
cdr3_length: 13
cdr3_aa: CASSGQGHTEAFF

j_call: TRBJ2-3
clone_size: many
v_call: TRBV28
d_call: -
cdr3_length: 14
cdr3_aa: CASSFRAATDTQYF

j_call: TRBJ2-1
clone_size: many
v_call: TRBV5-8
d_call: -
cdr3_length: 14
cdr3_aa: CASSFWTGTDEQFF

j_call: TRBJ2-7
clone_size: few
v_call: TRBV6-5
d_call: -
cdr3_length: 15
cdr3_aa: CASSYLRTPYGEQYF

j_call: TRBJ2-5
clone_size: many
v_call: TRBV2
d_call: -
cdr3_length: 15
cdr3_aa: CASSLSGQTEETQYF

j_call: TRBJ2-1
clone_size: many
v_call: TRBV19
d_call: -
cdr3_length: 15
cdr3_aa: CASSMIWGEVNEQFF

j_call: TRBJ2-6
clone_size: many
v_call: TRBV14
d_call: TRBD2
cdr3_length: 20
cdr3_aa: CASSQVAPGLAPSGANVLTF

j_call: TRBJ1-4
clone_size: -
v_call: TRBV5-4
d_call: -
cdr3_length: 14
cdr3_aa: CASSFYSTNEKLFF

j_call: TRBJ2-7
clone_size: many
v_call: TRBV20-1
d_call: TRBD1
cdr3_length: 15
cdr3_aa: CSAGNDRGPMSEQYF

j_call: TRBJ2-1
clone_size: many
v_call: TRBV29-1
d_call: -
cdr3_length: 13
cdr3_aa: CSVLGGADNEQFF

j_call: TRBJ2-7
clone_size: many
v_call: TRBV7-9
d_call: -
cdr3_length: 14
cdr3_aa: CASSLFLPGAEQYF

j_call: TRBJ1-1
clone_size: many
v_call: TRBV27
d_call: -
cdr3_length: 14
cdr3_aa: CASSLNRASTEAFF

j_call: TRBJ2-2
clone_size: -
v_call: TRBV6-2/TRBV6-3
d_call: -
cdr3_length: 12
cdr3_aa: CASRVNTGELFF

j_call: TRBJ1-1
clone_size: many
v_call: TRBV6-5
d_call: TRBD1
cdr3_length: 14
cdr3_aa: CASSSRTGRTEAFF

j_call: TRBJ2-1
clone_size: few
v_call: TRBV5-4
d_call: -
cdr3_length: 13
cdr3_aa: CASTPGGANEQFF

j_call: TRBJ2-3
clone_size: medium-sized
v_call: TRBV28
d_call: TRBD2
cdr3_length: 16
cdr3_aa: CASSISSGGQPNTQYF

j_call: TRBJ1-1
clone_size: many
v_call: TRBV28
d_call: -
cdr3_length: 13
cdr3_aa: CASSLVGGTEAFF

j_call: TRBJ2-7
clone_size: -
v_call: TRBV5-1
d_call: -
cdr3_length: 16
cdr3_aa: CASSLAGGVSSYEQYF

j_call: TRBJ2-3
clone_size: many
v_call: TRBV7-2
d_call: TRBD2
cdr3_length: 14
cdr3_aa: CASSLASSGDTQYF

j_call: TRBJ1-1
clone_size: many
v_call: TRBV20-1
d_call: -
cdr3_length: 12
cdr3_aa: CSASPMNTEAFF

j_call: TRBJ2-1
clone_size: many
v_call: TRBV9
d_call: -
cdr3_length: 16
cdr3_aa: CASSVAGTLSYNEQFF

j_call: TRBJ2-1
clone_size: medium-sized
v_call: TRBV5-6
d_call: TRBD2
cdr3_length: 14
cdr3_aa: CASSFAGDYNEQFF

j_call: TRBJ2-5
clone_size: many
v_call: TRBV5-4
d_call: -
cdr3_length: 12
cdr3_aa: CASQGTQETQYF

j_call: TRBJ1-1
clone_size: many
v_call: TRBV5-1
d_call: TRBD1
cdr3_length: 13
cdr3_aa: CASVEGADSEAFF

j_call: TRBJ1-2
clone_size: many
v_call: TRBV7-9
d_call: TRBD1
cdr3_length: 16
cdr3_aa: CASSSWTGTNPYGYTF

j_call: TRBJ2-7
clone_size: many
v_call: TRBV12-3/TRBV12-4
d_call: TRBD2
cdr3_length: 15
cdr3_aa: CASSQGLAGGPEQYF

j_call: TRBJ2-7
clone_size: many
v_call: TRBV28
d_call: TRBD1
cdr3_length: 13
cdr3_aa: CATHDRGRGEQYF

j_call: TRBJ1-1
clone_size: many
v_call: TRBV5-1
d_call: -
cdr3_length: 13
cdr3_aa: CASSTSGTTEAFF

j_call: TRBJ1-4
clone_size: few
v_call: TRBV4-1
d_call: TRBD1
cdr3_length: 18
cdr3_aa: CASPGVGTGLTTNEKLFF

j_call: TRBJ2-1
clone_size: medium-sized
v_call: TRBV10-2
d_call: -
cdr3_length: 17
cdr3_aa: CASSDGPGSREYNEQFF

j_call: TRBJ2-1
clone_size: many
v_call: TRBV2
d_call: TRBD2
cdr3_length: 15
cdr3_aa: CATQQLAGDYNEQFF

j_call: TRBJ2-1
clone_size: many
v_call: TRBV9
d_call: -
cdr3_length: 15
cdr3_aa: CASSDTGSSYNEQFF

j_call: TRBJ2-1
clone_size: many
v_call: TRBV28
d_call: -
cdr3_length: 13
cdr3_aa: CASSLDGGLEQFF

j_call: TRBJ2-7
clone_size: many
v_call: TRBV6-1
d_call: TRBD1
cdr3_length: 14
cdr3_aa: CASEPDRSSYEQYF

j_call: TRBJ2-7
clone_size: many
v_call: TRBV20-1
d_call: -
cdr3_length: 14
cdr3_aa: CSASLPAETYEQYF

j_call: TRBJ2-7
clone_size: -
v_call: TRBV6-5
d_call: -
cdr3_length: 14
cdr3_aa: CASSLTWDSYEQYF